The T cell receptor (beta chain) under discussion was sequenced for a study of T cell changes during pregnancy in multiple sclerosis. Sequenced by immunoSEQ multiplex PCR; TCRdb stores in-frame clones only, minus some. The sample gives more than 50,000 clones, around 94% of which show up once; about 2.6% is in the top ten. V was shortened by 3 bases and J by 2 bases, with 8 bases between the two germline ends. This CDR3 region has 13 residues. In germline, CDR1 is LNHDA, CDR2 SQIVND (reference sequence). This rearrangement joins TRBV19 to TRBJ2-7; TRBD2 might be the D (6 bases). The specimen comprised CD8+ T cells from peripheral blood mononuclear cells, sampled after pregnancy. The TCR sequence derives from a female donor with multiple sclerosis, enrolled in a pregnancy study. The CDR3 sequence is CASSIGGAYEQYF. CDR3 DNA sequence: TGTGCCAGTAGTATTGGCGGGGCCTACGAGCAGTACTTC.